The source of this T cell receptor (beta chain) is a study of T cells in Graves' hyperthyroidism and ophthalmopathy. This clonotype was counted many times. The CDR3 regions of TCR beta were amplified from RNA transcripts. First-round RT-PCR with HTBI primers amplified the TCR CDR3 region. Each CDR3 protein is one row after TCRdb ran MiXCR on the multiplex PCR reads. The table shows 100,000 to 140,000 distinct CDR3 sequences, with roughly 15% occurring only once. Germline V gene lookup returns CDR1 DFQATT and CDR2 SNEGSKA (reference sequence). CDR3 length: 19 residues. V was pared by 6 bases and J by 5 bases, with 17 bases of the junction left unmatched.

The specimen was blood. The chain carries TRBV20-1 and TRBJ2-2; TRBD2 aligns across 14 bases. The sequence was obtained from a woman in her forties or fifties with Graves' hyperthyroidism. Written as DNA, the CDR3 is TGCAGTGCCGAGGGCGGGGGCGGACTAGCGGGAGGAGATACCGGGGAGCTGTTTTTT. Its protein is CSAEGGGGLAGGDTGELFF.